This record looks at one T cell receptor beta chain sequence and its context. Its antigen remains unidentified. This sample is part of a study of blood T cells in healthy people across ages. Regarding the study as a whole: Older individuals had lower TCR beta diversity per million T cells (the decline was roughly linear).

Alongside a J-beta primer mix, a sample-barcoded 5' primer served in a second PCR lasting roughly 7 to 12 cycles. Tags on each cDNA molecule came from a template-switch adaptor with 12 random nucleotides. TCRdb processed the 5' RACE reads anew with MiXCR; each CDR3 protein has one entry. This repertoire shows about 1.8 million distinct CDR3 sequences, around half found once; its top ten account for over 2%. The clonotype was recovered from a woman aged 40 to 50 in good health. Sequenced: blood.

The CDR3 sequence: CASSQTTSGGAHPSETQYF. The CDR3 DNA reads TGTGCCAGCAGCCAAACGACTAGCGGGGGGGCTCATCCTTCGGAGACCCAGTACTTC. V and J are TRBV3-1 and TRBJ2-7; 14 bases agree with TRBD2. The DNA end lines up better with TRBJ2-5; the J call may be wrong. This CDR3 contains 19 residues. The V gene's germline CDR1 is LGHDT and CDR2 YNNKEL (reference sequence).